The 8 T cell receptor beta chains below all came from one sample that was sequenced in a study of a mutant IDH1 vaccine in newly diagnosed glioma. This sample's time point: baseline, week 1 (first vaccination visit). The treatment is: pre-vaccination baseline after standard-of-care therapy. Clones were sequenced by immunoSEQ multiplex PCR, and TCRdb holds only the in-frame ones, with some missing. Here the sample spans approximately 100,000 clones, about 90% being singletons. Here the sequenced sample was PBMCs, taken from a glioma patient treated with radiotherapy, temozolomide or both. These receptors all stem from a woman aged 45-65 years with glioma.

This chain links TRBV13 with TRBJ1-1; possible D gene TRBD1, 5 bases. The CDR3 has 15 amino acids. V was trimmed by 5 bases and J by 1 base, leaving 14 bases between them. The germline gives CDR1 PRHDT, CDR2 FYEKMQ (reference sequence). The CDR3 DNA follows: TGTGCCAGCAGCAACCGGGGCCTGGGGAACACTGAAGCTTTCTTT. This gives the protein CASSNRGLGNTEAFF.

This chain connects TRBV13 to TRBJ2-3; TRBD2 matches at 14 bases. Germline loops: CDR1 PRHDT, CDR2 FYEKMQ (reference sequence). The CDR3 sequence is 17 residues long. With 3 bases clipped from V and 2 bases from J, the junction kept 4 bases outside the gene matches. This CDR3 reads CASSFGTSGGSTDTQYF. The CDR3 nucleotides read TGTGCCAGCAGCTTCGGGACTAGCGGGGGTTCCACAGATACGCAGTATTTT.

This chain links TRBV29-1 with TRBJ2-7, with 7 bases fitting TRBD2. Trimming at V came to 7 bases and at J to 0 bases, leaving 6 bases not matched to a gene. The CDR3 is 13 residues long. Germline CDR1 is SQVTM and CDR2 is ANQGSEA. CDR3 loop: CSAAGGSSYEQYF. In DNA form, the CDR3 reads TGCAGCGCCGCCGGGGGGAGCTCCTACGAGCAGTACTTC.

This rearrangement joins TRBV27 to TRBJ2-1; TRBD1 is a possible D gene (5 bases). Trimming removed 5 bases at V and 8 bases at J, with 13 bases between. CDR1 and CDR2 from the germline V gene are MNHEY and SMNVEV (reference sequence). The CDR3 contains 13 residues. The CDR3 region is CASSGQGLYEQFF. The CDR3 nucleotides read TGTGCCAGCAGTGGGCAGGGTCTGTATGAGCAGTTCTTC.

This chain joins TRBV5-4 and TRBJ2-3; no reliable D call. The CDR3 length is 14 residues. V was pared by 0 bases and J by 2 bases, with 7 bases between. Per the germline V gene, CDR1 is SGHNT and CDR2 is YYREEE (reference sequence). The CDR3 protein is CASSLDGYTDTQYF. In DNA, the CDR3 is TGTGCCAGCAGCTTGGATGGGTACACAGATACGCAGTATTTT.

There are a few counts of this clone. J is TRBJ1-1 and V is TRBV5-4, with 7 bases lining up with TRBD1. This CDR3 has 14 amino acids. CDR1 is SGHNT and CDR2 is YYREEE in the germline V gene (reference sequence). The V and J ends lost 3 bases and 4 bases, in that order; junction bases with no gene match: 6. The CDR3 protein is CASSWGGGLTEAFF. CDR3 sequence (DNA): TGTGCCAGCAGCTGGGGAGGGGGCCTCACTGAAGCTTTCTTT.

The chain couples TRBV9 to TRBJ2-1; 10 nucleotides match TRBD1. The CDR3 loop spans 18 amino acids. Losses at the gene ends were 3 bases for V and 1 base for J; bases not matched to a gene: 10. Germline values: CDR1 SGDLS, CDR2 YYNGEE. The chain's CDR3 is CASSAPLGTGASYNEQFF. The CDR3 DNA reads TGTGCCAGCAGCGCCCCCCTAGGGACAGGGGCTTCCTACAATGAGCAGTTCTTC.

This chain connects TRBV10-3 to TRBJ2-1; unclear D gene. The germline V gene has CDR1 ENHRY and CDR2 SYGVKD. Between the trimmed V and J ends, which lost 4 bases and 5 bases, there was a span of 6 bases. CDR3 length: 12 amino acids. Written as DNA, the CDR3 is TGTGCCATCAGTGGTCTTGACAATGAGCAGTTCTTC. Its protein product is CAISGLDNEQFF.